This entry describes one TCR beta chain. TCRdb keeps only in-frame clones here, not all; method: immunoSEQ multiplex PCR. The sample carries roughly 40,000 clones, about 73% recorded once. This specimen belongs to a study of early stage breast cancer tumors. Sample: blood. This receptor was taken from a person aged 50-59 years with breast cancer.

The DNA of the CDR3 is TGTGCCAGCAGCCCTACAGCGAACACTGAAGCTTTCTTT. The encoded protein is CASSPTANTEAFF. This chain links TRBV11-3 with TRBJ1-1; D remains unclear. There are 13 residues in the CDR3. Trimming took 5 bases from V and 1 from J, leaving 8 bases between them. Germline V lookup: CDR1 SGHNT, CDR2 YENEEA.